This T cell receptor beta chain was identified during a study of blood T cells in healthy people across ages. Combining a sample-barcoded 5' primer with a J-beta primer mix, a second PCR ran for about 6 to 12 cycles. Each CDR3 protein is one row after TCRdb ran MiXCR on the 5' RACE reads. The sample has approximately 800,000 distinct CDR3 sequences, around a quarter seen once. Study conclusions and caveats: Greater diversity and more naive CD4+ cells were seen in long-lived donors than in aged donors.

Regarding this clonotype: Its specificity is not known.

A minimum of 7 million PBMCs was isolated per sample. No fewer than 5.5 micrograms of total RNA were isolated from every sample. Germline values: CDR1 SQVTM, CDR2 ANQGSEA. Trimming cost V 7 bases and J 5 bases; bases outside gene matches: 2. The CDR3 is made up of 11 amino acids. This same sample was also taken into another study, of T cells of mothers and their children.

The source of this sequence is a boy younger than 18 in good health. Sequenced: blood. V is TRBV29-1 and J is TRBJ2-7; 10 bases fit TRBD1. In DNA form, the CDR3 reads TGCAGCGCCGGGACAGGGGACGAGCAGTACTTC. Encoded protein: CSAGTGDEQYF.